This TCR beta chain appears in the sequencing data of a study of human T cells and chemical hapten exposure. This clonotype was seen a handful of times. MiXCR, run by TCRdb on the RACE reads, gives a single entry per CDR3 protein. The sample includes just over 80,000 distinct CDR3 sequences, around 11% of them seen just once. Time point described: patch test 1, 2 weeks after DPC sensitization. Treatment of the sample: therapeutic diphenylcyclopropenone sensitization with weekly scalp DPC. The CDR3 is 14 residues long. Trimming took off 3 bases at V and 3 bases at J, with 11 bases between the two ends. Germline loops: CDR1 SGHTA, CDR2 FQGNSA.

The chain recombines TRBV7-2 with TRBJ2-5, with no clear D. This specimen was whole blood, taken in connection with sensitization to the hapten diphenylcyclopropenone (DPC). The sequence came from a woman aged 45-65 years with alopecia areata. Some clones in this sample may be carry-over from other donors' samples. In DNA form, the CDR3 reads TGTGCCAGCAGCTTTGGTTGGGCTGAAGAGACCCAGTACTTC. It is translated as CASSFGWAEETQYF.